These 27 T cell receptor beta chains originate from one sample sequenced in a study of T cell repertoires in cytomegalovirus infection. These TCRs are of unknown antigen specificity. One entry per CDR3 protein results from TCRdb running MiXCR on the reads. The table records some 120,000 distinct CDR3 sequences, over 9% of them present only once. Material for sequencing was PBMCs, sequenced either directly or after in vitro stimulation (not recorded which). Source of these receptors: a human donor in good health (CMV status not recorded). Some clones in this sample may be carry-over from other donors' samples.

This clonotype was observed at least ten times. The chain combines TRBV12-3 or TRBV12-4 with TRBJ1-5, with a tentative D call TRBD1 (6 bases). CDR3 length: 16 residues. V lost 5 bases to trimming and J lost 2 bases, with 16 bases between them. The CDR3 region has the DNA TGTGCCAGCAGTCCCAACCCCAACAGGGGCAATCAGCCCCAGCATTTT. It is translated as CASSPNPNRGNQPQHF.

This clonotype has at least ten counts. The rearrangement links TRBV7-6 to TRBJ2-5; the D is unclear. Germline CDR1 and CDR2: SGHVS and FNYEAQ. V dropped 5 bases and J dropped 3 bases, with 7 bases sitting between them. The CDR3 contains 12 residues. The CDR3 DNA is TGTGCCAGCAGCACCGAGGAAGAGACCCAGTACTTC. Its protein product is CASSTEEETQYF.

This clonotype was seen ten or more times. The chain uses TRBV7-2 and TRBJ2-1, with 11 bases lining up with TRBD2. There are 17 residues in the CDR3. V was clipped by 1 base and J by 3 bases; unmatched bases: 5. Germline V gives CDR1 SGHTA, CDR2 FQGNSA. The CDR3 region is CASSLGPSGRFYNEQFF. CDR3 bases: TGTGCCAGCAGCTTAGGACCTAGCGGGAGGTTCTACAATGAGCAGTTCTTC.

Only a few counts were recorded for this clonotype. This rearrangement joins TRBV4-1 to TRBJ1-2, with 7 nucleotides matching TRBD1. Germline V lookup: CDR1 MGHRA, CDR2 YSYEKL. V shed 1 base and J 4 bases; nucleotides not matched to a gene: 9. The CDR3 has 16 residues. CDR3 nucleotide sequence: TGCGCCAGCAGCCAAGTTCTGGGAGACAGGGTCTATGGCTACACCTTC. Amino acids: CASSQVLGDRVYGYTF.

Many counts were recorded for this clonotype. The CDR3 nucleotides read TGTGCCAGCAGCTTAGGAGAGACTAGCGGGAGTGCTGAGCAGTTCTTC. Its protein is CASSLGETSGSAEQFF. The chain carries TRBV11-2 and TRBJ2-1; TRBD2 matches at 12 bases. With V trimmed by 1 base and J by 9 bases, 7 bases remained unmatched. This CDR3 has 16 amino acids. Germline V gene lookup returns CDR1 SGHAT and CDR2 FQNNGV.

This rearrangement joins TRBV28 to TRBJ2-1; D perhaps matches TRBD2 (6 bases). The germline gives CDR1 MDHEN, CDR2 SYDVKM. V gave up 5 bases and J gave up 6 bases, with 20 bases separating them. The CDR3 runs 16 residues. CDR3 sequence: CASSPIERGTSNEQFF. CDR3 sequence (DNA): TGTGCCAGCAGTCCCATTGAGCGTGGGACTTCCAATGAGCAGTTCTTC.

This clonotype showed up many times. This chain links TRBV7-2 with TRBJ1-4; D unclear. There are 13 residues in the CDR3. V lost 5 bases and J lost 7, with 11 bases in between. The V gene's germline CDR1 is SGHTA and CDR2 FQGNSA. CDR3 DNA sequence: TGTGCCAGCAGCCGTGACTTGAGTGAAAAACTGTTTTTT. Protein sequence: CASSRDLSEKLFF.

This clonotype occurred many times. The chain joins TRBV7-9 to TRBJ1-6; perhaps TRBD1 as D (5 bases). The CDR3 has 13 residues. The germline CDR1 and CDR2 sequences are SEHNR and FQNEAQ (reference sequence). Trimming cost V 3 bases and J 6 bases, with 6 bases left between them. The CDR3 coding sequence is TGTGCCAGCAGCTTGGGGACTAATTCACCCCTCCACTTT. It encodes CASSLGTNSPLHF. The entire variable domain, with the rest obtained from reference TRBV7-9 and TRBJ1-6, is as follows: DTGVSQNPRHKITKRGQNVTFRCDPISEHNRLYWYRQTLGQGPEFLTYFQNEAQLEKSRLLSDRFSAERPKGSFSTLEIQRTEQGDSAMYLCASSLGTNSPLHFGNGTRLTVT.

This clonotype was seen ten or more times. The V and J genes are TRBV28 and TRBJ1-2, with unresolved D. V was trimmed by 10 bases and J by 6 bases, leaving 15 bases between them. Germline assignment: CDR1 MDHEN and CDR2 SYDVKM. The CDR3 totals 12 residues. The CDR3 reads CATPGVRDGYTF. For the CDR3, the DNA is TGTGCCACCCCCGGGGTAAGGGATGGCTACACCTTC.

By share, this clonotype ranks as medium-sized. CDR3 loop: CASSSRDSSTDTQYF. DNA of the CDR3: TGTGCCAGCAGTTCCCGGGACAGCAGCACAGATACGCAGTATTTT. The chain carries TRBV28 and TRBJ2-3, with 7 bases fitting TRBD1. With V trimmed by 4 bases and J by 0 bases, 4 bases remained unmatched. This CDR3 contains 15 residues. Germline-derived CDR1 and CDR2 are MDHEN and SYDVKM.

There are many counts of this clonotype. The chain is built from TRBV6-1 and TRBJ2-7, with 10 bases lining up with TRBD1. The germline gives CDR1 MNHNS, CDR2 SASEGT. CDR3 length equals 16 residues. V was clipped by 1 base and J by 4 bases; unmatched bases: 7. CDR3 amino acids: CASSEDVTGGVYEQYF. CDR3 bases: TGTGCCAGCAGTGAAGACGTGACAGGGGGCGTTTACGAGCAGTACTTC.

This clonotype has a count of ten or more. J is TRBJ2-3 and V is TRBV7-2; TRBD2 agrees at 8 bases. The CDR3 runs to 18 residues. The ends lost 1 base at V and 0 bases at J; junction bases unmatched: 9. Germline loops: CDR1 SGHTA, CDR2 FQGNSA. The CDR3 DNA follows: TGTGCCAGCAGCTTAGTTGTGGCTAGCGGGCTTAGCACAGATACGCAGTATTTT. It encodes CASSLVVASGLSTDTQYF.

The V call is TRBV12-3 or TRBV12-4, the J call TRBJ2-1; D ambiguous. The CDR3 is 18 amino acids. V dropped 2 bases and J dropped 0 bases, with 17 bases sitting between them. As DNA, the CDR3 is TGTGCCAGCAGTTTATCAGGTTGGACCCCGAGCTCCTACAATGAGCAGTTCTTC. Its protein is CASSLSGWTPSSYNEQFF.

The sample holds many counts of this clonotype. The chain links TRBV7-9 to TRBJ2-1; TRBD2 is a possible D gene (6 bases). V was shortened by 1 base and J by 7 bases, with 14 bases between the two germline ends. The germline V gene has CDR1 SEHNR and CDR2 FQNEAQ (reference sequence). This CDR3 is built from 15 residues. The CDR3 sequence is CASSLVSTSQNEQFF. In DNA, the CDR3 is TGTGCCAGCAGCTTAGTGTCGACTAGTCAGAATGAGCAGTTCTTC.

The table lists this clonotype with many counts. The chain employs TRBV5-4 and TRBJ2-7; possibly TRBD2 for D (6 bases). CDR3 length: 13 residues. Per germline, CDR1 SGHNT and CDR2 YYREEE (reference sequence). Trimming shortened V by 4 bases and J by 6 bases, and 14 bases separated the two germline ends. The DNA for the CDR3 is TGTGCCAGCAGCGAGACCCGGCGGGGCGAGCAGTACTTC. Translating it yields CASSETRRGEQYF.

As for this clonotype: A read error may be the cause here, since a much bigger clone is one base away. A read error is likely, as this CDR3 ends without the conserved phenylalanine or tryptophan. The chain carries TRBV7-2 and TRBJ1-5, with D unclear. This CDR3 comprises 16 residues. CDR1 SGHTA and CDR2 FQGNSA come from the germline V gene. V was shortened by 6 bases and J by 7 bases, with 22 bases between the two germline ends. CDR3 nucleotide sequence: TGTGCCAGCAGTCTTAACGTTGCAGCGGCCAGGCAGCCCCAGCATTCT. Protein: CASSLNVAAARQPQHS.

This clonotype came up a few times. Germline and junction disagree at one end, which may indicate a read error. This chain joins TRBV7-6 and TRBJ2-1; 10 nucleotides match TRBD2. CDR1 SGHVS and CDR2 FNYEAQ come from the germline V gene. This CDR3 is built from 13 residues. CDR3 nucleotide sequence: TGTGCTAGCAGCTTAGCGGGGGGCAATGAGCAGTTCTTC. This gives the protein CASSLAGGNEQFF.

The chain has TRBV10-1 and TRBJ2-1; TRBD2 matches at 9 bases. Trimming removed 8 bases from V and 6 bases from J; junction bases left unmatched: 8. The CDR3 spans 14 residues. Per germline, CDR1 WNHNN and CDR2 SYGVQD (reference sequence). CDR3 DNA sequence: TGCGCCAGCTTACAAGCGGGAGGCTGCAATGAGCAGTTCTTC. Translating gives CASLQAGGCNEQFF.

The rearrangement joins TRBV20-1 to TRBJ2-1; 8 bases line up with TRBD2. There are 13 residues in the CDR3. CDR1 and CDR2 (germline): DFQATT, SNEGSKA (reference sequence). After removal of 6 bases from V and 4 bases from J, the junction contained 5 bases not matched to a gene. The DNA of the CDR3 is TGCAGTGCAGCAGCGGGAGCTTACAATGAGCAGTTCTTC. Translation gives CSAAAGAYNEQFF.

This clonotype was seen a handful of times. This sequence joins TRBV7-2 and TRBJ1-2; unclear D gene. The CDR3 covers 14 residues. Germline V gives CDR1 SGHTA, CDR2 FQGNSA. V lost 7 bases to trimming and J lost 3 bases, with 15 bases between them. In nucleotides, the CDR3 is TGTGCCAGCATCAAAGGGAATGCGGACTATGGCTACACCTTC. It specifies CASIKGNADYGYTF. Complete variable domain (other parts from reference TRBV7-2 and TRBJ1-2): GAGVSQSPSNKVTEKGKDVELRCDPISGHTALYWYRQSLGQGLEFLIYFQGNSAPDKSGLPSDRFSAERTGGSVSTLTIQRTQQEDSAVYLCASIKGNADYGYTFGSGTRLTVV.

This clonotype was seen ten or more times. This sequence joins TRBV7-2 and TRBJ2-7, with 9 bases matching TRBD2. Germline assignment: CDR1 SGHTA and CDR2 FQGNSA. The V gene end was trimmed by 6 bases and the J gene end by 2 bases; junction bases not matched to a gene: 8. This CDR3 is 15 amino acids long. The CDR3 nucleotides are TGTGCCAGCAGGGGAGGCGGGAGGGGAGCCTACGAGCAGTACTTC. Amino acids: CASRGGGRGAYEQYF.

The sample holds many counts of this clonotype. This rearrangement joins TRBV7-9 to TRBJ2-5; D uncertain. V was cut by 2 bases and J by 2 bases, with 9 bases left in between. The CDR3 sequence is 14 residues long. Germline CDR1 reads SEHNR; CDR2 reads FQNEAQ (reference sequence). This chain's CDR3 is CASSLTQVQETQYF. In DNA, the CDR3 is TGTGCCAGCAGCTTAACCCAGGTTCAAGAGACCCAGTACTTC.

This clonotype was seen many times. The V and J genes are TRBV24-1 and TRBJ2-2; D is ambiguous. This CDR3 is 14 amino acids long. V was pared by 2 bases and J by 3 bases, with 6 bases between. Germline CDR1 and CDR2: KGHDR and SFDVKD. The CDR3 region is CATSDWQDTGELFF. Here the CDR3 DNA reads TGTGCCACCAGTGATTGGCAGGACACCGGGGAGCTGTTTTTT.

This clonotype occurred a few times. The rearrangement joins TRBV2 to TRBJ2-2; possible D gene TRBD1, 6 bases. CDR1 SNHLY and CDR2 FYNNEI come from the germline V gene. The CDR3 has 13 residues. V dropped 8 bases and J dropped 7 bases, with 14 bases sitting between them. CDR3 DNA: TGTGCCAGCCTTCCTACGACAGGCGGGGAGCTGTTTTTT. It translates to CASLPTTGGELFF.

This clonotype was seen a few times. The junction departs from the called germline gene at one end, perhaps through a read error. The rearrangement joins TRBV20-1 to TRBJ2-3, with 13 bases that match TRBD2. This CDR3 has 16 residues. The germline gives CDR1 DFQATT, CDR2 SNEGSKA (reference sequence). CDR3 region: CSARERTSGSRDTQYF. The CDR3 bases are TGCAGTGCTAGAGAACGGACTAGCGGGAGCAGAGATACGCAGTATTTT.

This clonotype came up many times. This chain uses TRBV7-2 with TRBJ2-4; 9 bases agree with TRBD1. CDR1 and CDR2 (germline): SGHTA, FQGNSA. The CDR3 is made up of 15 amino acids. The trim removed 6 bases at V and 7 bases at J, leaving 10 bases unmatched. CDR3 sequence: CASSPGGTGRNIQYF. The CDR3 coding sequence is TGTGCCAGCAGTCCCGGGGGGACAGGGCGGAACATTCAGTACTTC.

The gene calls are TRBV6-5 and TRBJ2-7, with a weak D call TRBD2 (5 bases). The CDR3 is 13 residues long. Germline CDR1 and CDR2: MNHEY and SVGAGI. V dropped 2 bases and J dropped 6 bases, with 11 bases sitting between them. DNA for the CDR3: TGTGCCAGCAGTTACGGGCCTAGCCTCGAGCAGTACTTC. Its protein is CASSYGPSLEQYF.